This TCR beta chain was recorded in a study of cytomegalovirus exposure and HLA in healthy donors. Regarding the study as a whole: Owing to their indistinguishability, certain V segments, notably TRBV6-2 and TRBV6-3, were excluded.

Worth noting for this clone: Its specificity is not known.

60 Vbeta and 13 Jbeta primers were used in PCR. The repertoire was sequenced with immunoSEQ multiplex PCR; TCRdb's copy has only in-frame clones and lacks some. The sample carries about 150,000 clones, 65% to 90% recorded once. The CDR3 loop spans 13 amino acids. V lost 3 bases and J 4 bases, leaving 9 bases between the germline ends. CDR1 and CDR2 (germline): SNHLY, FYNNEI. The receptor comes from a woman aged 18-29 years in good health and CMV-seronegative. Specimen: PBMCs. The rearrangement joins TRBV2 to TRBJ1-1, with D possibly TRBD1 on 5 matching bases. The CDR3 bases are TGTGCCAGCAGTGATCAGGGAACCACTGAAGCTTTCTTT. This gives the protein CASSDQGTTEAFF. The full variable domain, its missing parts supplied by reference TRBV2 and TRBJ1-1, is EPEVTQTPSHQVTQMGQEVILRCVPISNHLYFYWYRQILGQKVEFLVSFYNNEISEKSEIFDDQFSVERPDGSNFTLKIRSTKLEDSAMYFCASSDQGTTEAFFGQGTRLTVV.